These 21 T cell receptor beta chains came from one sample sequenced in a study of T cell repertoires in cytomegalovirus infection. From the reads, TCRdb called clonotypes with MiXCR, one entry per CDR3 protein. The table records 200,000 to 300,000 distinct CDR3 sequences, approximately 13% of them present only once. Material for sequencing was PBMCs. The receptor set was obtained from a human donor in good health (CMV status not recorded). Some clones in this sample may be carry-over from other donors' samples.

The CDR3 DNA reads as TGTGCCAGCACCTGGACAGGCAGCACAGATACGCAGTATTTT. Residues: CASTWTGSTDTQYF. The rearrangement joins TRBV6-2 or TRBV6-3 to TRBJ2-3; 7 bases map to TRBD1. The CDR3 consists of 14 residues. Germline V gene data show CDR1 as MNHEY and CDR2 as SVGEGT. J lost 0 bases, V lost 7 bases, and 4 bases had no gene match.

Of note for this clonotype: This may be a read error: a much more frequent sequence differs by one nucleotide. The V call is TRBV20-1, the J call TRBJ2-5; D possibly corresponds to TRBD2 (6 bases). The CDR3 contains 12 residues. Germline CDR1 is DFQATT and CDR2 is SNEGSKA (reference sequence). This CDR3 is CSTRTLAETQYF. The CDR3 DNA sequence: TGCAGTACTAGGACACTAGCTGAGACCCAGTACTTC.

This clonotype has ten or more counts. V gene TRBV14 combines with J gene TRBJ2-2; 10 nucleotides match TRBD2. In germline, CDR1 is SGHDN, CDR2 FVKESK. CDR3 length: 16 amino acids. Trimming at V came to 3 bases and at J to 4 bases, leaving 5 bases not matched to a gene. CDR3: CASSQMGLASTGELFF. The CDR3 bases are TGTGCCAGCAGCCAGATGGGACTAGCGAGCACCGGGGAGCTGTTTTTT.

There are many counts of this clonotype. The chain recombines TRBV28 with TRBJ1-5, with TRBD1 matching over 8 bases. Germline assignment: CDR1 MDHEN and CDR2 SYDVKM. With V trimmed by 5 bases and J by 1 base, 4 bases remained unmatched. The CDR3 spans 15 residues. The CDR3 coding sequence is TGTGCCAGCAGTCGGGACAGGCAAAGCAATCAGCCCCAGCATTTT. It encodes CASSRDRQSNQPQHF. The full variable domain, with the rest looked up from reference TRBV28 and TRBJ1-5, is DVKVTQSSRYLVKRTGEKVFLECVQDMDHENMFWYRQDPGLGLRLIYFSYDVKMKEKGDIPEGYSVSREKKERFSLILESASTNQTSMYLCASSRDRQSNQPQHFGDGTRLSIL.

This clonotype showed up just a few times. CDR3 region: CATSRALSGVPTYEQYF. The CDR3 DNA follows: TGTGCCACCAGCAGAGCATTGTCAGGGGTTCCCACCTACGAGCAGTACTTC. The chain couples TRBV15 to TRBJ2-7, with D perhaps TRBD1 (6 bases). CDR1 is LNHNV and CDR2 is YYDKDF in the germline V gene (reference sequence). V dropped 1 base and J dropped 2 bases, with 18 bases sitting between them. The CDR3 is 17 amino acids.

The gene calls are TRBV4-3 and TRBJ2-2; 13 nucleotides align to TRBD2. V was pared by 0 bases and J by 0 bases, with 7 bases of the junction left unmatched. Germline loops: CDR1 LGHNA, CDR2 YSLEER. This CDR3 is built from 20 residues. The CDR3 reads CASSQDLGLAGVTNTGELFF. Written as DNA, the CDR3 is TGCGCCAGCAGCCAAGATCTTGGACTAGCGGGAGTTACGAACACCGGGGAGCTGTTTTTT.

The chain employs TRBV19 and TRBJ1-1; D call uncertain. The germline gives CDR1 LNHDA, CDR2 SQIVND (reference sequence). There are 13 residues in the CDR3. Trimming took 8 bases from V and 3 from J, leaving 13 bases between them. The DNA for the CDR3 is TGTGCCAGTTGGAGGACGGGAGACACTGAAGCTTTCTTT. Its protein is CASWRTGDTEAFF.

This clonotype has just a few counts. The chain links TRBV9 to TRBJ2-7; the D call may be TRBD1 or TRBD2 (5 bases each). V lost 4 bases, J lost 6 bases, and 23 bases lay in between. Per germline, CDR1 SGDLS and CDR2 YYNGEE. CDR3 length: 16 residues. The CDR3 loop reads CASSSLPGTAWSEQYF. CDR3 bases: TGTGCCAGCAGCTCCCTGCCCGGGACCGCCTGGTCCGAGCAGTACTTC.

This clonotype has just a few counts. A much larger clone differs by one base, so this may be a read error. This rearrangement joins TRBV7-3 to TRBJ1-1; D not resolved. V lost 1 base to trimming and J lost 2 bases, with 5 bases between them. This CDR3 is 13 amino acids long. In germline, CDR1 is SGHTA, CDR2 FQGTGA. The CDR3 loop is CASSLNTNTEAFF. CDR3 DNA sequence: TGTGCCAGCAGCTTAAATACAAACACTGAAGCTTTCTTT.

This clonotype was found many times. The V call is TRBV19, the J call TRBJ2-6; 7 nucleotides match TRBD1. This CDR3 has 17 amino acids. CDR1 is LNHDA and CDR2 is SQIVND in the germline V gene (reference sequence). The V segment lost 3 bases and the J segment 0 bases; nucleotides outside the gene matches: 5. In DNA, the CDR3 is TGTGCCAGTAGTATCACAGGGGCTGACTCTGGGGCCAACGTCCTGACTTTC. Its translation: CASSITGADSGANVLTF.

The chain uses TRBV20-1 and TRBJ1-5; possibly TRBD1 for D (6 bases). V was cut by 3 bases and J by 7 bases, with 19 bases left in between. CDR1 is DFQATT and CDR2 is SNEGSKA in the germline V gene (reference sequence). The CDR3 has 15 residues. CDR3 nucleotides: TGCAGTGCTAGTGCCAGTCGGGGGCCAAGGCAGCCCCAGCATTTT. This sequence encodes CSASASRGPRQPQHF.

This clonotype was seen ten or more times. This chain links TRBV7-2 with TRBJ2-7, with 10 bases matching TRBD2. This CDR3 region has 16 residues. The V gene end was trimmed by 0 bases and the J gene end by 4 bases; junction bases not matched to a gene: 6. In germline, CDR1 is SGHTA, CDR2 FQGNSA. The CDR3 spells CASSLARTSGIYEQYF. The DNA of the CDR3 is TGTGCCAGCAGCTTAGCGCGCACTAGCGGGATATACGAGCAGTACTTC.

V and J are TRBV5-4 and TRBJ1-2; TRBD1 matches at 8 bases. The CDR3 is made up of 14 amino acids. Germline assignment: CDR1 SGHNT and CDR2 YYREEE (reference sequence). Unmatched junction bases numbered 10, after V lost 4 bases and J lost 8 bases. The CDR3, as DNA: TGTGCCAGCAGCACCCCGACAGGGGAAAACGGCTACACCTTC. It encodes CASSTPTGENGYTF. The whole variable domain, remainder taken from reference TRBV5-4 and TRBJ1-2, is ETGVTQSPTHLIKTRGQQVTLRCSSQSGHNTVSWYQQALGQGPQFIFQYYREEENGRGNFPPRFSGLQFPNYSSELNVNALELDDSALYLCASSTPTGENGYTFGSGTRLTVV.

V and J are TRBV5-4 and TRBJ2-1, with 9 bases lining up with TRBD2. V lost 7 bases to trimming and J lost 2 bases; unmatched junction nucleotides: 10. Germline V gene lookup returns CDR1 SGHNT and CDR2 YYREEE (reference sequence). This CDR3 comprises 16 residues. DNA of the CDR3: TGTGCCAGCTCATTTGGGGGCGGGAGGGCCTACAATGAGCAGTTCTTC. Protein sequence: CASSFGGGRAYNEQFF.

The V gene is TRBV19, the J gene TRBJ2-3; D may be TRBD2 (6 bases). Between the trimmed V and J ends, which lost 6 bases and 3 bases, there was a span of 16 bases. The CDR3 covers 15 residues. Germline values: CDR1 LNHDA, CDR2 SQIVND (reference sequence). The CDR3 is CASRPRDWDTDTQYF. The CDR3 DNA is TGTGCCAGTAGACCCCGGGACTGGGATACAGATACGCAGTATTTT.

This chain uses TRBV18 with TRBJ2-7; the D is unclear. V was trimmed by 6 bases and J by 2 bases, leaving 8 bases between them. Germline CDR1 is KGHSH and CDR2 is LQKENI. CDR3 length equals 12 residues. The CDR3 sequence is CASSQGTYEQYF. Written as DNA, the CDR3 is TGTGCCAGCTCCCAAGGGACCTACGAGCAGTACTTC.

The chain links TRBV20-1 to TRBJ1-1, with a tentative D call TRBD1 (5 bases). Germline assignment: CDR1 DFQATT and CDR2 SNEGSKA (reference sequence). Trimming stripped 0 bases from V and 1 base from J, with 6 bases between. The CDR3 length is 13 residues. The CDR3 DNA reads as TGCAGTGCTAGAGATGGGGGGAACACTGAAGCTTTCTTT. Protein product: CSARDGGNTEAFF.

This clonotype was seen only a few times. The rearrangement links TRBV6-1 to TRBJ2-2; D may correspond to TRBD1 or TRBD2 (5 bases each). The CDR3 loop spans 15 amino acids. The V gene's germline CDR1 is MNHNS and CDR2 SASEGT. Trimming took 5 bases from V and 3 from J, leaving 13 bases between them. CDR3 DNA: TGTGCCAGCAGTCGAATGGGACCAGACACCGGGGAGCTGTTTTTT. Translating it yields CASSRMGPDTGELFF.

In this sample, this clonotype turned up many times. The genes are TRBV5-1 and TRBJ2-2, with D tentatively TRBD2 (5 bases). V shed 2 bases and J shed 0 bases, with 14 bases lying between them. Germline CDR1 is SGHRS and CDR2 is YFSETQ. The CDR3 contains 17 residues. CDR3 in DNA: TGCGCCAGCAGCTTCGAACTAGAGTCGGCGAACACCGGGGAGCTGTTTTTT. This encodes CASSFELESANTGELFF.

This chain joins TRBV6-5 and TRBJ1-1, with 8 bases fitting TRBD1. V lost 5 bases, J lost 4 bases, and 6 bases stayed unmatched. CDR3 length: 14 amino acids. In germline, CDR1 is MNHEY, CDR2 SVGAGI. CDR3 coding DNA: TGTGCCAGCAGTGAGACAGGGGCGGGCACTGAAGCTTTCTTT. Translating gives CASSETGAGTEAFF.

This clonotype has ten or more counts. This sequence joins TRBV7-2 and TRBJ2-1; D might be TRBD2 (5 bases). The CDR3 contains 14 residues. Germline V gene sequence: CDR1 SGHTA, CDR2 FQGNSA. The ends were cut back, 0 bases at V and 3 bases at J, with 6 bases in the middle. CDR3: CASSLAGVYNEQFF. The CDR3 bases are TGTGCCAGCAGCTTAGCCGGGGTCTACAATGAGCAGTTCTTC.